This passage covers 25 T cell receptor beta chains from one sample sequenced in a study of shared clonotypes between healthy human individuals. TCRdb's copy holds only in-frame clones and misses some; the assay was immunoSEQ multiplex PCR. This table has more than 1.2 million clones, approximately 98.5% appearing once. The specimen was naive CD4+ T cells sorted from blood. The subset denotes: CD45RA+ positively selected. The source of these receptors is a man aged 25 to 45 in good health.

The CDR3 sequence is CASSIRQPYSNQPQHF. The CDR3 DNA reads TGTGCCAGCAGTATCCGACAACCCTATAGCAATCAGCCCCAGCATTTT. J is TRBJ1-5 and V is TRBV2; D is undetermined. The CDR3 is made up of 16 amino acids. V lost 5 bases to trimming and J lost 0 bases, with 14 bases between them. CDR1 and CDR2 from the germline V gene are SNHLY and FYNNEI.

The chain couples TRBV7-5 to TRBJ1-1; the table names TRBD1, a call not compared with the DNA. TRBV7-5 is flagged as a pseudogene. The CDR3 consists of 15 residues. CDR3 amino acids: CVRSLQRPGRTEAFF. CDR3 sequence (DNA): TGTGTCAGAAGCTTACAGAGACCAGGGCGGACTGAAGCTTTCTTT.

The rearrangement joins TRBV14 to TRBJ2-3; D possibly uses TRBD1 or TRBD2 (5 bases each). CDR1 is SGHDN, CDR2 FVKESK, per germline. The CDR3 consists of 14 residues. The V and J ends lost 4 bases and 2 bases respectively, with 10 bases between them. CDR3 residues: CASSPGPDTDTQYF. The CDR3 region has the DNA TGTGCCAGCAGCCCGGGACCCGACACAGATACGCAGTATTTT.

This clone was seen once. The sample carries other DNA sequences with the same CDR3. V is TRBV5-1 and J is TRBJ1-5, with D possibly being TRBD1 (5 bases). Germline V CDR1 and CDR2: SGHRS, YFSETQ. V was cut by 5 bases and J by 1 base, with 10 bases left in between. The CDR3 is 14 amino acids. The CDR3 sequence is CASSLDSSNQPQHF. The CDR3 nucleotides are TGCGCCAGCAGTCTTGACAGCAGCAATCAGCCCCAGCATTTT.

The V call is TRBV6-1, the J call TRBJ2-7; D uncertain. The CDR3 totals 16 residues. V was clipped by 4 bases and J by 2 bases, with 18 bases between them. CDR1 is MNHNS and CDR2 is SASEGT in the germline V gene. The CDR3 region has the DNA TGTGCCAGCAGTGGGGATTTGGGTTTTTTACCCTACGAGCAGTACTTC. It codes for CASSGDLGFLPYEQYF.

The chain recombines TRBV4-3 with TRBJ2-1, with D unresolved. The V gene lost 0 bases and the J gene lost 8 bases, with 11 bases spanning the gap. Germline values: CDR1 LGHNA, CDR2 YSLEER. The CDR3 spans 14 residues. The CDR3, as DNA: TGCGCCAGCAGCCAAGAGGCCGCCAACGATGAGCAGTTCTTC. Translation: CASSQEAANDEQFF.

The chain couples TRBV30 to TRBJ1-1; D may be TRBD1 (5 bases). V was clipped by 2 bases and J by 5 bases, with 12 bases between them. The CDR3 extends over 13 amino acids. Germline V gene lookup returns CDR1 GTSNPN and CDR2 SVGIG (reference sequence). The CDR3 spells CAWSFGAWTEAFF. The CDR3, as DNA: TGTGCCTGGAGTTTCGGGGCCTGGACTGAAGCTTTCTTT.

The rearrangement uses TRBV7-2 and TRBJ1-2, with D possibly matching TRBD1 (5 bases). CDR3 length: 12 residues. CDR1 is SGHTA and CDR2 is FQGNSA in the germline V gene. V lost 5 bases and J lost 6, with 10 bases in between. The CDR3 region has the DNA TGTGCCAGCAGCCGGCGGGGGGATGGCTACACCTTC. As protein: CASSRRGDGYTF.

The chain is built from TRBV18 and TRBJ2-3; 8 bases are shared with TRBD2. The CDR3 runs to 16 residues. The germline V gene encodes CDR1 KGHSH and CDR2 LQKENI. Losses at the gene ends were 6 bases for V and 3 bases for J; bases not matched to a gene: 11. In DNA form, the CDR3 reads TGTGCCAGCTCTCCTGAGGGCGGGAGGAGTACAGATACGCAGTATTTT. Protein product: CASSPEGGRSTDTQYF.

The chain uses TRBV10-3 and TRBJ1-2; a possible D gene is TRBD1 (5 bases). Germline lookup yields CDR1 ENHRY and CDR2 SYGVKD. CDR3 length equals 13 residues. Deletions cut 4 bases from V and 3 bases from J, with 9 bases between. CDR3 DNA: TGTGCCATCAGTGGGGGGACGGACTATGGCTACACCTTC. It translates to CAISGGTDYGYTF.

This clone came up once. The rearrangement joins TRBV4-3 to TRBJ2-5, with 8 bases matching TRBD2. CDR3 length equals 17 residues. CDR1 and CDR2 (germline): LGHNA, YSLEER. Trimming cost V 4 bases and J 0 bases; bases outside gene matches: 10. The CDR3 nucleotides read TGCGCCAGCAGCCGGACAACCACTAGCGGAAACCAAGAGACCCAGTACTTC. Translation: CASSRTTTSGNQETQYF.

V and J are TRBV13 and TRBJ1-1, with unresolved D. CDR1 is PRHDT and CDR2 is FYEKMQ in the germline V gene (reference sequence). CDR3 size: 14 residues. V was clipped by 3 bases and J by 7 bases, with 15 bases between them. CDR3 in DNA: TGTGCCAGCAGCTTGGCGGTACGAGAAAATGAAGCTTTCTTT. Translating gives CASSLAVRENEAFF.

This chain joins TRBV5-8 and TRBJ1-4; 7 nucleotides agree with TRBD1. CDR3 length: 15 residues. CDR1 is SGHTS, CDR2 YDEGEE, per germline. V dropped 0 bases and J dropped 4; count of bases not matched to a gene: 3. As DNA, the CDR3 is TGTGCCAGCAGCTTGGGGGGACAGAATAATGAAAAACTGTTTTTT. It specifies CASSLGGQNNEKLFF.

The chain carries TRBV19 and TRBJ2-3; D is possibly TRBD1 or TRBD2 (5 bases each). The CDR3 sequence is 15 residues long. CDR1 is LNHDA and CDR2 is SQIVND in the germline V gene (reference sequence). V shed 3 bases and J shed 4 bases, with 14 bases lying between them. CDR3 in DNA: TGTGCCAGTAGTATTGGGGGAGTCGGCCCAGATACGCAGTATTTT. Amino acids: CASSIGGVGPDTQYF.

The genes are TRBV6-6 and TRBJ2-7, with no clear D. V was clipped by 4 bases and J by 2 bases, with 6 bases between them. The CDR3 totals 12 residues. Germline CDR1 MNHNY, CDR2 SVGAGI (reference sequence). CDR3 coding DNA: TGTGCCAGCAGTTCCCTGGCCTACGAGCAGTACTTC. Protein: CASSSLAYEQYF.

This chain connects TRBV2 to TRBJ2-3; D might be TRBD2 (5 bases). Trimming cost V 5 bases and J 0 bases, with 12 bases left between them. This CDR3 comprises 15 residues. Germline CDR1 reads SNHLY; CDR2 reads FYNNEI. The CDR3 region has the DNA TGTGCCAGCAGTTTGAGGGTGACGAGCACAGATACGCAGTATTTT. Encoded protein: CASSLRVTSTDTQYF.

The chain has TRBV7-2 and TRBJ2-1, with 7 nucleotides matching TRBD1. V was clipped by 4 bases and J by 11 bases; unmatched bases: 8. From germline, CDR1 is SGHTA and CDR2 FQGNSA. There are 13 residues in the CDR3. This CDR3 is CASSWDSAVKQFF. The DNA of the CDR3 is TGTGCCAGCAGCTGGGACAGTGCTGTTAAGCAGTTCTTC.

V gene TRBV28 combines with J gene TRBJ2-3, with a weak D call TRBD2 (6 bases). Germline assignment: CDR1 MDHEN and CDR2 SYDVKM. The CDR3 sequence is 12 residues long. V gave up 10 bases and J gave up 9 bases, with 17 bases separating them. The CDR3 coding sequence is TGTGCCATCAAGGAGGGCCCTCAAACGCAGTATTTT. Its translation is CAIKEGPQTQYF.

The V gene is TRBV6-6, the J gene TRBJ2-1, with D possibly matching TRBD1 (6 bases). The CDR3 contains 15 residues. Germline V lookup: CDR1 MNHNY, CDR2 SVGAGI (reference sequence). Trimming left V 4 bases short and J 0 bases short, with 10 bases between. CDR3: CASSSSGASYNEQFF. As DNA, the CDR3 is TGTGCCAGCAGTTCCTCAGGGGCCTCCTACAATGAGCAGTTCTTC.

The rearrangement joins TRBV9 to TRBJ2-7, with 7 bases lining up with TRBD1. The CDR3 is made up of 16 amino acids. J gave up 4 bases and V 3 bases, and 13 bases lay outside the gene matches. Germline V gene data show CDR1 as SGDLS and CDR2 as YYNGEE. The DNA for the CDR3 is TGTGCCAGCAGCGCCGAAATGGGGACAGTGGCGTACGAGCAGTACTTC. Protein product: CASSAEMGTVAYEQYF.

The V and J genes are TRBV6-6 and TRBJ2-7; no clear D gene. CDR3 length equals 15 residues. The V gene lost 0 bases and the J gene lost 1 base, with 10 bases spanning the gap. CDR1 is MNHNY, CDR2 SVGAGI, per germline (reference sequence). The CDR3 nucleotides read TGTGCCAGCAGTTACTCGGGTCAGCTTTCCTACGAGCAGTACTTC. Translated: CASSYSGQLSYEQYF.

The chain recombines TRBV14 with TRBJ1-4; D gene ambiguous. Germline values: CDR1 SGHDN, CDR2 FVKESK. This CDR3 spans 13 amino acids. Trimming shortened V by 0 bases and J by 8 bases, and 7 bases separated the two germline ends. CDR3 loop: CASSQDLDEKLFF. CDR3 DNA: TGTGCCAGCAGCCAAGATTTAGACGAAAAACTGTTTTTT.

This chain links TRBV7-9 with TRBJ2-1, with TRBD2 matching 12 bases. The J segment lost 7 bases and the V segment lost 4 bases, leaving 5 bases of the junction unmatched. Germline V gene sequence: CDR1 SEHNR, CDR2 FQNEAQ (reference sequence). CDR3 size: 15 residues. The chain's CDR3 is CASSSRLAGVNEQFF. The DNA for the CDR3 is TGTGCCAGCAGCTCAAGACTAGCGGGAGTGAATGAGCAGTTCTTC. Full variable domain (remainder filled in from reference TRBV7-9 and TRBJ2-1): DTGVSQNPRHKITKRGQNVTFRCDPISEHNRLYWYRQTLGQGPEFLTYFQNEAQLEKSRLLSDRFSAERPKGSFSTLEIQRTEQGDSAMYLCASSSRLAGVNEQFFGPGTRLTVL.

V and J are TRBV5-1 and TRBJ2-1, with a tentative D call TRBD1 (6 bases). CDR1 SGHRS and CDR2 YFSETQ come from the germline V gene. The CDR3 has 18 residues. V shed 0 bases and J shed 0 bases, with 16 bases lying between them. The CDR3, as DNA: TGCGCCAGCAGCTTGGTAACAGGGAGACCCAGCTCCTACAATGAGCAGTTCTTC. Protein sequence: CASSLVTGRPSSYNEQFF.

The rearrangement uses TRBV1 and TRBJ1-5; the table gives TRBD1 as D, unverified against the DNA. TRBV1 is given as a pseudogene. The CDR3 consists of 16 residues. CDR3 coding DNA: TGCACCAGCAGCCAAGACGATGGGACAGATTATCAGCCCCAGCATTTT. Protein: CTSSQDDGTDYQPQHF.